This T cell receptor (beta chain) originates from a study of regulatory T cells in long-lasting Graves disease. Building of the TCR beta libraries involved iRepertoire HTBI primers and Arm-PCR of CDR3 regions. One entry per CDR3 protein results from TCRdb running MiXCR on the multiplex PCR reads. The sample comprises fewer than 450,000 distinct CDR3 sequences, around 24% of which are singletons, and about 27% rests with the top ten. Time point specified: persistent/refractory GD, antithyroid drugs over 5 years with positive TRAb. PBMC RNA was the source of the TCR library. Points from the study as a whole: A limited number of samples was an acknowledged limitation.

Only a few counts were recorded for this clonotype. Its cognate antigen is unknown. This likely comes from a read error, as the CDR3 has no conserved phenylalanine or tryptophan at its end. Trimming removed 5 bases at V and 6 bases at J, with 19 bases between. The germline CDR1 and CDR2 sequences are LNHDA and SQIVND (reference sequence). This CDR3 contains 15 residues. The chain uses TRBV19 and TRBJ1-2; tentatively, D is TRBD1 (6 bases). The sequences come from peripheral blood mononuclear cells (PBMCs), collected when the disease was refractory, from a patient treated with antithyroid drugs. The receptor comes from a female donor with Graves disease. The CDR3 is CASSRGPHSLDGYTL. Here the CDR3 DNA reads TGTGCCAGTAGTCGGGGGCCGCACTCGCTCGATGGCTACACCCTC.